The rows below give T cell receptor beta chains drawn from one sample of a study of response to subunit inactivated influenza vaccine. TCRdb used MiXCR to reprocess the RT-PCR reads, holding one entry per CDR3 protein. There are some 520,000 distinct CDR3 sequences in the sample; about 15% occur only once, and roughly 3% lies in the top ten. This sample comprised CD4+ T cells sorted from PBMCs, obtained less than 30 months after vaccination. These receptors were collected from a man between 50 and 69 years old who received an inactivated influenza vaccine. Each CDR3 is given with its conserved first and last residue. The D gene is left open where the match is weak. Clone size is stated in some rows and not others, as once, few, many or a class when expanded.

V	J	size	D	CDR3	DNA
TRBV12-3/TRBV12-4	TRBJ2-4	few	-	CASSLGHPGQYF	TGTGCCAGCAGTCTCGGACACCCGGGCCAGTACTTC
TRBV12-3/TRBV12-4	TRBJ1-3	-	-	CASKGGNTIYF	TGTGCCAGCAAAGGGGGAAACACCATATATTTT
TRBV6-2/TRBV6-3	TRBJ2-7	-	-	CASSYLDYEQYF	TGTGCCAGCAGTTACTTAGACTACGAGCAGTACTTC
TRBV10-3	TRBJ2-5	-	TRBD1	CAIREGQKQETQYF	TGTGCCATCAGAGAGGGACAGAAACAAGAGACCCAGTACTTC
TRBV6-1	TRBJ1-2	many	TRBD1	CASSSATGTARYGYTF	TGTGCCAGCAGTAGCGCGACAGGGACCGCTCGGTATGGCTACACCTTC
TRBV7-2	TRBJ2-3	few	TRBD2	CASSPKTSGARTDTQYF	TGTGCCAGCAGCCCTAAGACTAGCGGAGCGCGCACAGATACGCAGTATTTT
TRBV11-2	TRBJ2-6	few	TRBD2	CASSSGTSGRSGANVLTF	TGTGCCAGCAGCTCCGGGACTAGCGGGAGATCTGGGGCCAACGTCCTGACTTTC
TRBV20-1	TRBJ2-3	-	-	CSARPGGGADTQYF	TGCAGTGCTAGACCCGGGGGTGGCGCAGATACGCAGTATTTT
TRBV3-1	TRBJ1-5	many	-	CASSQDRGQPQHF	TGTGCCAGCAGCCAAGATAGGGGTCAGCCCCAGCATTTT
TRBV20-1	TRBJ2-1	few	TRBD2	CSARGRRLAGGNEQFF	TGCAGTGCTAGAGGTCGGCGGCTAGCGGGGGGTAATGAGCAGTTCTTC
TRBV12-3/TRBV12-4	TRBJ2-1	many	-	CASRSGGGYEQFF	TGTGCCAGCAGGTCCGGGGGAGGATATGAGCAGTTCTTC
TRBV5-4	TRBJ1-1	-	TRBD1	CASTNRGYTEAFF	TGTGCCAGCACCAACAGGGGTTACACTGAAGCTTTCTTT
TRBV21-1	TRBJ2-7	-	-	CASSLTDGRGNTYEQYF	TGTGCCAGCAGCCTTACTGACGGACGGGGCAACACCTACGAGCAGTACTTC
TRBV28	TRBJ1-2	-	-	CASSLGPGPQRGYTF	TGTGCCAGCAGTTTGGGCCCGGGGCCCCAGCGGGGCTACACCTTC
TRBV20-1	TRBJ1-4	few	-	CSARGVSGDLNEKLFF	TGCAGTGCTAGGGGGGTTTCAGGGGACCTTAATGAAAAACTGTTTTTT
TRBV20-1	TRBJ2-7	-	-	CSAIGGAEYEQYF	TGCAGTGCTATCGGCGGAGCAGAGTACGAGCAGTACTTC
TRBV6-1	TRBJ2-4	-	-	CASSAHGQSVAKNIQYF	TGTGCCAGCAGTGCTCATGGACAGTCTGTAGCCAAAAACATTCAGTACTTC
TRBV12-3/TRBV12-4	TRBJ2-5	-	-	CASSFRLPNQETQYF	TGTGCCAGCAGTTTTAGGTTGCCAAATCAAGAGACCCAGTACTTC
TRBV20-1	TRBJ2-3	many	-	CSARGLIDTQYF	TGCAGTGCTAGAGGGTTAATCGATACGCAGTATTTT
TRBV11-2	TRBJ1-1	few	-	CASSYSLTGLTEAFF	TGTGCCAGCAGCTATTCCCTTACAGGGCTCACTGAAGCTTTCTTT
TRBV27	TRBJ1-1	few	-	CASAKQRQPGEAFF	TGTGCCAGCGCTAAACAACGGCAGCCTGGTGAAGCTTTCTTT
TRBV6-5	TRBJ1-5	many	TRBD1	CASSYGGRDSQPQHF	TGTGCCAGCAGTTATGGGGGCCGGGACAGTCAGCCCCAGCATTTT
TRBV12-3/TRBV12-4	TRBJ2-3	-	TRBD2	CASSTRTSGTDTQYF	TGTGCCAGCAGTACCCGGACTAGCGGCACAGATACGCAGTATTTT
TRBV12-3/TRBV12-4	TRBJ2-5	few	TRBD1	CASTAQGLPRGTQYF	TGTGCCAGCACCGCACAGGGGCTCCCTCGTGGGACCCAGTACTTC
TRBV5-6	TRBJ2-1	-	-	CASSLFFQGSDEQFF	TGTGCCAGCAGCCTATTTTTCCAGGGATCCGATGAGCAGTTCTTC
TRBV7-2	TRBJ1-3	-	TRBD1	CASSFGTGLRGNTIYF	TGTGCCAGCAGCTTCGGGACAGGCCTCAGGGGAAACACCATATATTTT
TRBV7-8	TRBJ2-7	few	TRBD2	CASSQIAGVAYEQYF	TGTGCCAGCAGCCAAATAGCGGGGGTAGCCTACGAGCAGTACTTC
TRBV30	TRBJ1-5	few	-	CAWSVGAGTTNQPQHF	TGTGCCTGGAGTGTAGGGGCAGGGACCACCAATCAGCCCCAGCATTTT
TRBV29-1	TRBJ1-1	many	-	CSVEEGRAFF	TGCAGCGTTGAAGAGGGGCGAGCTTTCTTT
TRBV7-2	TRBJ2-3	few	TRBD2	CASSSISGGPDTQYF	TGTGCCAGCAGCTCCATTAGCGGGGGGCCAGATACGCAGTATTTT
TRBV3-1	TRBJ1-5	-	-	CASSQDRTPPQHF	TGTGCCAGCAGCCAAGATCGAACACCGCCCCAGCATTTT
TRBV29-1	TRBJ2-7	-	-	CSVGSWGFSYEQYF	TGCAGCGTCGGATCTTGGGGCTTTTCCTACGAGCAGTACTTC
TRBV11-2	TRBJ2-5	few	-	CASSLDRSAQYF	TGTGCCAGCAGCTTAGATCGTTCGGCCCAGTACTTC
TRBV5-6	TRBJ2-1	-	-	CASTLPGRRAYEQFF	TGTGCCAGCACCCTACCGGGACGGAGGGCTTATGAGCAGTTCTTC
TRBV19	TRBJ1-5	-	TRBD1	CASSTPVQGSNQRQHF	TGTGCCAGTAGTACTCCGGTACAGGGGAGCAATCAGCGCCAGCATTTT
TRBV3-1	TRBJ2-2	-	-	CASSLVGRNGELFF	TGTGCCAGCAGCCTCGTTGGTCGTAACGGGGAGCTGTTTTTT
TRBV12-3/TRBV12-4	TRBJ2-1	few	TRBD2	CASSQGLAGVVDEQFF	TGTGCCAGCAGCCAGGGACTAGCGGGAGTCGTGGATGAGCAGTTCTTC
TRBV9	TRBJ1-6	few	-	CASSFGTAGSPLHF	TGTGCCAGCAGCTTCGGGACCGCTGGGTCACCCCTCCACTTT
TRBV2	TRBJ2-2	-	-	CASSEARGAPVGELFF	TGTGCCAGCAGTGAAGCGAGAGGGGCCCCTGTCGGGGAGCTGTTTTTT
TRBV5-1	TRBJ1-4	many	TRBD1	CASSLSGGSEKLFF	TGCGCCAGCAGCTTGTCAGGGGGAAGTGAAAAACTGTTTTTT